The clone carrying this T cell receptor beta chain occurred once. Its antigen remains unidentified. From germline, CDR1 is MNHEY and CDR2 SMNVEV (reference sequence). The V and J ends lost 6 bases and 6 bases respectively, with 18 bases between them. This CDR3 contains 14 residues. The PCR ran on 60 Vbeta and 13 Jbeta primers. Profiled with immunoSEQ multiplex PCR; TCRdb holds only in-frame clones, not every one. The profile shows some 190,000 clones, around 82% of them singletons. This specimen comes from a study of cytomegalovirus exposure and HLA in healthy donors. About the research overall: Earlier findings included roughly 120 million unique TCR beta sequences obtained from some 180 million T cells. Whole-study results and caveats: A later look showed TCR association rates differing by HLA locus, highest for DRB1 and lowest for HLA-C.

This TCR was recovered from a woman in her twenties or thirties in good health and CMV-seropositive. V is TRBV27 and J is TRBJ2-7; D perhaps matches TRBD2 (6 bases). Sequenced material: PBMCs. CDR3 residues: CASSPGTARGEQYF. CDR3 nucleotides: TGTGCCAGCAGCCCCGGGACGGCGCGGGGCGAGCAGTACTTC.